The clone carrying this T cell receptor (beta chain) was counted between two and nine times. This entry is derived from a study of T cells after yellow fever vaccination. V shed 3 bases and J shed 6 bases, with 8 bases lying between them. This CDR3 has 13 amino acids. From germline, CDR1 is SEHNR and CDR2 FQNEAQ (reference sequence). TCRdb re-called the 5' RACE reads with MiXCR, one entry per CDR3 protein. Of more than 300,000 distinct CDR3 sequences listed, roughly 6.8% are singletons. This receptor was taken from a man aged 18 to 29 who received the YFV17D yellow fever vaccine. The specimen was PBMCs, collected about 41 days after the first yellow fever vaccination. The chain has TRBV7-9 and TRBJ2-2; no reliable D call. CDR3 sequence: CASSLGWAGELFF. CDR3 nucleotide sequence: TGTGCCAGCAGCTTGGGGTGGGCCGGGGAGCTGTTTTTT. Full variable domain (remainder filled in from reference TRBV7-9 and TRBJ2-2): DTGVSQNPRHKITKRGQNVTFRCDPISEHNRLYWYRQTLGQGPEFLTYFQNEAQLEKSRLLSDRFSAERPKGSFSTLEIQRTEQGDSAMYLCASSLGWAGELFFGEGSRLTVL.